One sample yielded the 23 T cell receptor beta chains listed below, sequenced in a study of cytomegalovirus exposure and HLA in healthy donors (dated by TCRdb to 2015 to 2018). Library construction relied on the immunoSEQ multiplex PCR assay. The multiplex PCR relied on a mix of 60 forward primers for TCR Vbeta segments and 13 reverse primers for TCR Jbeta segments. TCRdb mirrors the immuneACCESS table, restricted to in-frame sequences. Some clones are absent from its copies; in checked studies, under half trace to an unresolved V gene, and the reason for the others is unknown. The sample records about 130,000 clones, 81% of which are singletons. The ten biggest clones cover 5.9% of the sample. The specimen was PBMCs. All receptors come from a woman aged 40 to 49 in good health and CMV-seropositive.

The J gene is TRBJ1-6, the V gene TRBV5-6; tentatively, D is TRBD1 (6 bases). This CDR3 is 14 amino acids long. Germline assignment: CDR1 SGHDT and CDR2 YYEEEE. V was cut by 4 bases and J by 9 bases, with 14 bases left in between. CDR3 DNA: TGTGCCAGCAGCCCTGAGGGACAATTTTCACCCCTCCACTTT. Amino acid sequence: CASSPEGQFSPLHF.

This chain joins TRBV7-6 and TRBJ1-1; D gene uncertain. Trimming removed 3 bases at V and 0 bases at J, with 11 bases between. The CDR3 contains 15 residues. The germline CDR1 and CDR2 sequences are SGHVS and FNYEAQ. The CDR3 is CASSFKPGMNTEAFF. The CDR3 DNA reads TGTGCCAGCAGCTTCAAGCCAGGCATGAACACTGAAGCTTTCTTT. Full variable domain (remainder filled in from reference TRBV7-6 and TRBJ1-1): GAGVSQSPRYKVTKRGQDVALRCDPISGHVSLYWYRQALGQGPEFLTYFNYEAQQDKSGLPNDRFSAERPEGSISTLTIQRTEQRDSAMYRCASSFKPGMNTEAFFGQGTRLTVV.

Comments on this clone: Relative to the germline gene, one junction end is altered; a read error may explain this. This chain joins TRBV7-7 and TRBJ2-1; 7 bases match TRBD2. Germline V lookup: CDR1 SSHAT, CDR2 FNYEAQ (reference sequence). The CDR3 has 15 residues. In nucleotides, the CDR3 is TGTGCTAGCAGCTTAGGACTCGCGGGGGACAATGAGCAGTTCTTC. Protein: CASSLGLAGDNEQFF.

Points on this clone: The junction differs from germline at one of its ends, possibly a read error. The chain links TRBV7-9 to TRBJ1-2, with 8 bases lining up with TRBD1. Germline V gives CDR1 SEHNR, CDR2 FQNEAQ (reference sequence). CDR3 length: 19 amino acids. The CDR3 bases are TGTTCCAGCAGCGGGACTACCGGGACAGGTGATTTTGCCAACTATGGCTACACCTTC. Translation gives CSSSGTTGTGDFANYGYTF.

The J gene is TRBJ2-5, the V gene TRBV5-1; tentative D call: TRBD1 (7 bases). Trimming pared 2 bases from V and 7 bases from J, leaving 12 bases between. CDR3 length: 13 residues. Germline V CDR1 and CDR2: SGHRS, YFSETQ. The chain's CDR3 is CASSFDREATQYF. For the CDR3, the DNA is TGCGCCAGCAGCTTTGACAGGGAGGCGACCCAGTACTTC.

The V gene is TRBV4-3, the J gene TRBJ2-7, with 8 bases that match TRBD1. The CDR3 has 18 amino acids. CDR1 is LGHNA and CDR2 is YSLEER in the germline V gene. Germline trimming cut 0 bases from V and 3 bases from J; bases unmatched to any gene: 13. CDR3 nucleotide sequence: TGCGCCAGCAGCCAAGATTTGACAGGGGCCGGAGATCTCTACGAGCAGTACTTC. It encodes CASSQDLTGAGDLYEQYF.

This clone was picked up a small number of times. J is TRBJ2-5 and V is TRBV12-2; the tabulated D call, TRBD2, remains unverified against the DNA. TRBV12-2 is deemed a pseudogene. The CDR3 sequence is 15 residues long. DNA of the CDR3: TGTGCAAGTCGCTTACCGTGCCCTAGCGTGGAGACCCAGTACTTC. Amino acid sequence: CASRLPCPSVETQYF.

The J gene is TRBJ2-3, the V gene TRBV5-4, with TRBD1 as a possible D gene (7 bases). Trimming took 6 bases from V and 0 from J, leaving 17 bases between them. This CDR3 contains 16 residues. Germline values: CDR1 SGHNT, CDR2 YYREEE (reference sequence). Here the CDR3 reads CASKEGGTASTDTQYF. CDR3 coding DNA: TGTGCCAGCAAGGAAGGCGGGACAGCTAGCACAGATACGCAGTATTTT.

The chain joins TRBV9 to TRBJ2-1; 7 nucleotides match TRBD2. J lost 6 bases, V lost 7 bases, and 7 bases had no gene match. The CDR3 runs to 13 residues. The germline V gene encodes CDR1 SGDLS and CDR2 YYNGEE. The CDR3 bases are TGTGCCAGCGGGTGGGAGGGGCCCAATGAGCAGTTCTTC. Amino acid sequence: CASGWEGPNEQFF.

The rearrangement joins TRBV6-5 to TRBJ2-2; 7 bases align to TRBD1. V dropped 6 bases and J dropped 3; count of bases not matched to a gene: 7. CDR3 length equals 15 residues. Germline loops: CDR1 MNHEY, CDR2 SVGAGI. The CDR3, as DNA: TGTGCCAGCAGAGAACAGGGGCGGTACACCGGGGAGCTGTTTTTT. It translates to CASREQGRYTGELFF.

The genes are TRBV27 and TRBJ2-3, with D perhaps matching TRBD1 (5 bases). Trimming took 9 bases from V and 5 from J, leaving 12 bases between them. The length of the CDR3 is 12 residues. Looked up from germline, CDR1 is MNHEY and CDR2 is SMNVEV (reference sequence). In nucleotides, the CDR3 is TGTGCCAGTAGGGGCCCGGGAGATACGCAGTATTTT. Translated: CASRGPGDTQYF.

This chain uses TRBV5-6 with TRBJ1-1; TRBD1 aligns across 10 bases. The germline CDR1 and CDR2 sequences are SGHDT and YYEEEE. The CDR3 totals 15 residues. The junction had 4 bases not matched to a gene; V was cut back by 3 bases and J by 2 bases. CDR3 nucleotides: TGTGCCAGCAGCTACGGACAGGGGGTCAACACTGAAGCTTTCTTT. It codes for CASSYGQGVNTEAFF. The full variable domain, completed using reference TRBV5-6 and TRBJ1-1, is DAGVTQSPTHLIKTRGQQVTLRCSPKSGHDTVSWYQQALGQGPQFIFQYYEEEERQRGNFPDRFSGHQFPNYSSELNVNALLLGDSALYLCASSYGQGVNTEAFFGQGTRLTVV.

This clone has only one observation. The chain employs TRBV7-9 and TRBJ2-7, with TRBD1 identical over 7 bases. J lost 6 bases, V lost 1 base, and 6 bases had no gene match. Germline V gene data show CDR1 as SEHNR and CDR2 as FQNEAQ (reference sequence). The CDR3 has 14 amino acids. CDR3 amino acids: CASSLGKQGSEQYF. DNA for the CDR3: TGTGCCAGCAGCTTAGGCAAACAGGGGAGCGAGCAGTACTTC.

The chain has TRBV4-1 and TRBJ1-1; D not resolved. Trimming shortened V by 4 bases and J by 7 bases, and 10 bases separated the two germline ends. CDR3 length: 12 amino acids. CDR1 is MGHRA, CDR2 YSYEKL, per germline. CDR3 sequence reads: CASSLAGREAFF. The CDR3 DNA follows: TGCGCCAGCAGCCTTGCAGGCCGTGAAGCTTTCTTT.

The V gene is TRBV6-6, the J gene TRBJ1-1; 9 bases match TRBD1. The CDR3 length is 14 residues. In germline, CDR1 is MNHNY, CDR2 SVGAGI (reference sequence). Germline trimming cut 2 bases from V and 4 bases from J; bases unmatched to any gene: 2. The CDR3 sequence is CASSYRTGATEAFF. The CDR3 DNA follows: TGTGCCAGCAGTTACAGGACAGGGGCCACTGAAGCTTTCTTT.

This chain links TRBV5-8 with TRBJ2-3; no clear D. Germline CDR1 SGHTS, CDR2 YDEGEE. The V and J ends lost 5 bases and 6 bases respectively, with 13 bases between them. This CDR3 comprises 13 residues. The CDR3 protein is CASRITAGDTQYF. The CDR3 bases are TGTGCCAGCAGGATTACAGCAGGTGATACGCAGTATTTT.

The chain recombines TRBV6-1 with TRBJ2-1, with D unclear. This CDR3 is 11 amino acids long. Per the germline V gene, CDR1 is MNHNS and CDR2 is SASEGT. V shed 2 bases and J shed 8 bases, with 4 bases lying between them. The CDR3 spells CASSEYYEQFF. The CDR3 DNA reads TGTGCCAGCAGTGAATACTATGAGCAGTTCTTC.

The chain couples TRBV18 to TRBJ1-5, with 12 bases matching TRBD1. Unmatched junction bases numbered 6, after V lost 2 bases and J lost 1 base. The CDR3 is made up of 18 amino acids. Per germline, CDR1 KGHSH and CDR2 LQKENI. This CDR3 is CASSPVGQGAPSNQPQHF. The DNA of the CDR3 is TGTGCCAGCTCACCAGTGGGACAGGGGGCGCCGAGCAATCAGCCCCAGCATTTT.

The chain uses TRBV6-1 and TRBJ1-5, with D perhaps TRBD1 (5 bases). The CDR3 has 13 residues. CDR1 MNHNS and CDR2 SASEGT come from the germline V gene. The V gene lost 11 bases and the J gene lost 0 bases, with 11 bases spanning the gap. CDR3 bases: TGTGCCGCTGACAGATCTAGCAATCAGCCCCAGCATTTT. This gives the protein CAADRSSNQPQHF.

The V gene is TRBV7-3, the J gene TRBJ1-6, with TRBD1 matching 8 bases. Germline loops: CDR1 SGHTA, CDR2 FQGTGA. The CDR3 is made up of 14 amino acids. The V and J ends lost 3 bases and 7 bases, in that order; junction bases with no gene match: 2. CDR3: CASSFGTGNSPLHF. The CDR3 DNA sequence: TGTGCCAGCAGCTTCGGGACAGGAAATTCACCCCTCCACTTT.

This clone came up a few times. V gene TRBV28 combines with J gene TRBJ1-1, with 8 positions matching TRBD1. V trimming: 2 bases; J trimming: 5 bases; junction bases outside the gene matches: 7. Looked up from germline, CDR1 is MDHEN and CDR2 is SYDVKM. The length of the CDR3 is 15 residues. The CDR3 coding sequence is TGTGCCAGCAGTTTAATAGGACAGGGAGGAACTGAAGCTTTCTTT. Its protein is CASSLIGQGGTEAFF.

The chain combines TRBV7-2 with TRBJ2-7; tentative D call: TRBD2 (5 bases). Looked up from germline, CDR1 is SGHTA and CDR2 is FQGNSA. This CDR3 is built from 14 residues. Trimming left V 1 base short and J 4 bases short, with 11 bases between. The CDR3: CASSLERATYEQYF. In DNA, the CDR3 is TGTGCCAGCAGCTTAGAGAGGGCCACGTACGAGCAGTACTTC.

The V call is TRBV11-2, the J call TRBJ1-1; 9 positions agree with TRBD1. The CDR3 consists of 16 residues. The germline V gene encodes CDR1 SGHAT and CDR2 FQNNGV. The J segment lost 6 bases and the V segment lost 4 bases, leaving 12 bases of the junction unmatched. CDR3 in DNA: TGTGCCAGCAGCTCGCCAACGGGACAGGGCGCTTCTGAAGCTTTCTTT. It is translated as CASSSPTGQGASEAFF. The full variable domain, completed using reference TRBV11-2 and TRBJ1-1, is EAGVAQSPRYKIIEKRQSVAFWCNPISGHATLYWYQQILGQGPKLLIQFQNNGVVDDSQLPKDRFSAERLKGVDSTLKIQPAKLEDSAVYLCASSSPTGQGASEAFFGQGTRLTVV.